Shown below are 5 T cell receptor beta chains from a single sample sequenced in a study of Graves' ophthalmopathy and Graves' hyperthyroidism. The authors amplified TCR beta CDR3 regions from RNA transcripts. The authors performed first-round RT-PCR with HTBI primers and then a second-round multiplex PCR. TCRdb fed the multiplex PCR reads into MiXCR, producing one record per CDR3 protein. The data contain a few hundred thousand distinct CDR3 sequences, roughly 39% of them singletons. Sequenced material: peripheral blood or thyroid tissue (not recorded which). The receptors come from an adult man with Graves' hyperthyroidism.

Ten or more counts support this clonotype. This chain uses TRBV10-1 with TRBJ2-5, with TRBD1 identical over 9 bases. The CDR3 is 16 residues long. V lost 5 bases, J lost 4 bases, and 11 bases stayed unmatched. From germline, CDR1 is WNHNN and CDR2 SYGVQD (reference sequence). DNA for the CDR3: TGCGCCAGCAGTTCTTCCAGGGGACAGGGCCGAGAGACCCAGTACTTC. Translating it yields CASSSSRGQGRETQYF.

This chain uses TRBV7-2 with TRBJ2-7; 11 bases line up with TRBD1. The J call may be mistaken, given a closer DNA end match to TRBJ2-1. CDR3 length: 14 amino acids. Germline V gene data show CDR1 as SGHTA and CDR2 as FQGNSA. The CDR3 region has the DNA TGTGCCAGCAGCCAGGGACAGGGGGAGGATGAGCAGTTCTTC. Its translation is CASSQGQGEDEQFF.

This chain joins TRBV29-1 and TRBJ2-7; D is unresolved. This CDR3 contains 12 residues. Germline V gene lookup returns CDR1 SQVTM and CDR2 ANQGSEA. The germline V and J ends were trimmed by 3 bases and 7 bases, with 13 bases remaining between them. CDR3 sequence reads: CSVDTSYNEQYF. CDR3 DNA sequence: TGCAGCGTTGACACCTCCTACAATGAGCAGTACTTC.

This clonotype was recorded many times. The rearrangement uses TRBV20-1 and TRBJ2-5; 10 bases map to TRBD2. Germline CDR1 is DFQATT and CDR2 is SNEGSKA (reference sequence). The CDR3 has 16 amino acids. V was pared by 1 base and J by 1 base, with 6 bases of the junction left unmatched. This chain's CDR3 is CSARVLASGSQETQYF. The CDR3, as DNA: TGCAGTGCTAGAGTTTTGGCTAGCGGGAGCCAAGAGACCCAGTACTTC.

This clonotype occurred many times. This chain links TRBV29-1 with TRBJ1-1, with D possibly matching TRBD1 (5 bases). This CDR3 comprises 14 residues. Trimming stripped 1 base from V and 4 bases from J, with 13 bases between. Germline CDR1 and CDR2: SQVTM and ANQGSEA. Here the CDR3 reads CSVEVRGASTEAFF. The CDR3 region has the DNA TGCAGCGTTGAAGTAAGAGGGGCCTCCACTGAAGCTTTCTTT.